The subject of this entry is one TCR beta chain. Antigen unknown. This sample is drawn from a study of cytomegalovirus exposure and HLA in healthy donors. J was trimmed by 3 bases and V by 2 bases; bases with no gene match: 2. Germline lookup yields CDR1 ENHRY and CDR2 SYGVKD. There are 14 residues in the CDR3. Overall study findings and caveats: A later analysis showed HLA-associated TCR beta chains outstripping equally common others in clonal expansion.

Amplification used 60 Vbeta primers and 13 Jbeta primers. The authors' processing: A later analysis tallied 80 million to 100 million unique TCR beta chains, some 12 million of them shared. Assay: immunoSEQ multiplex PCR; the TCRdb copy retains only in-frame clones and omits some. Clonal size and the V and J genes are those of that table, whereas D and trimming came from the DNA. This table lists 100,000 to 150,000 clones. The chain carries TRBV10-3 and TRBJ2-7; 9 bases align to TRBD2. Sequencing was carried out using PBMCs. The source is a man between 40 and 49 years old in good health and CMV-seronegative. The CDR3 DNA reads TGTGCCATCAGTGAGGTTAGCGGGAGCTACGAGCAGTACTTC. This codes for CAISEVSGSYEQYF.